The 21 T cell receptor beta chains in this list originate from one sample, sequenced in a study of CD8+ T cells in alopecia areata. Treatment defined: oral pan-JAK inhibitor, 5-10 mg twice daily. The authors extracted RNA and reverse transcribed it into cDNA as the sequencing template. Produced via immunoSEQ multiplex PCR; TCRdb's table is partial and in-frame only. The sample holds 150,000 to 200,000 clones, roughly 61% seen once. Sequencing was performed on CD8+ T cells sorted from blood, taken at week 24, from a patient treated with tofacitinib. These receptor sequences come from a human donor with alopecia areata.

The chain carries TRBV25-1 and TRBJ1-5, with D possibly matching TRBD1 (6 bases). The V gene lost 4 bases and the J gene lost 6 bases, with 13 bases spanning the gap. Germline loops: CDR1 MGHDK, CDR2 SYGVNS. The CDR3 runs 14 residues. CDR3 loop: CASSAGGGSQPQHF. The CDR3 region has the DNA TGTGCCAGCAGTGCCGGGGGCGGCTCTCAGCCCCAGCATTTT.

The rearrangement joins TRBV25-1 to TRBJ2-2; possibly TRBD1 or TRBD2 for D (5 bases each). Trimming cost V 11 bases and J 6 bases, with 25 bases left between them. The germline V gene encodes CDR1 MGHDK and CDR2 SYGVNS. This CDR3 is 16 amino acids long. The CDR3 DNA follows: TGTGCCTCCCGGGACGGGGACCTTGGCGGTTCCGGGGAGCTGTTTTTT. Protein product: CASRDGDLGGSGELFF.

The rearrangement uses TRBV9 and TRBJ1-1, with D unresolved. In germline, CDR1 is SGDLS, CDR2 YYNGEE. The CDR3 is made up of 14 amino acids. Trimming removed 7 bases from V and 4 bases from J, with 17 bases in between. In nucleotides, the CDR3 is TGTGCCAGCGAATCTCAGGCTTCGGGCACTGAAGCTTTCTTT. It specifies CASESQASGTEAFF.

This clone was observed once. This chain links TRBV5-1 with TRBJ2-1, with D perhaps given as TRBD1 or TRBD2 (5 bases each). V was trimmed by 1 base and J by 4 bases, leaving 15 bases between them. The CDR3 is 16 residues long. Germline values: CDR1 SGHRS, CDR2 YFSETQ. CDR3 residues: CASSLLNRDPYNEQFF. The DNA of the CDR3 is TGCGCCAGCAGCTTGCTTAACCGGGACCCATACAATGAGCAGTTCTTC.

The chain links TRBV6-5 to TRBJ1-1; D perhaps matches TRBD1 (5 bases). V dropped 5 bases and J dropped 11 bases, with 18 bases sitting between them. The CDR3 extends over 13 amino acids. The germline CDR1 and CDR2 sequences are MNHEY and SVGAGI. CDR3 bases: TGTGCCAGCAGTAACCTCCAGGGTTTTTCGGCTTTCTTT. Residues: CASSNLQGFSAFF.

The chain carries TRBV6-1 and TRBJ2-1, with TRBD1 matching over 9 bases. The CDR3 has 17 amino acids. Per the germline V gene, CDR1 is MNHNS and CDR2 is SASEGT. The junction had 12 bases not matched to a gene; V was cut back by 4 bases and J by 5 bases. The CDR3 bases are TGTGCCAGCAGTGCCGTCTTCGGACAGGGGCCCCACAATGAGCAGTTCTTC. Encoded protein: CASSAVFGQGPHNEQFF.

The V gene is TRBV30, the J gene TRBJ1-2; D gene unclear. Trimming shortened V by 0 bases and J by 8 bases, and 13 bases separated the two germline ends. Germline loops: CDR1 GTSNPN, CDR2 SVGIG (reference sequence). The CDR3 totals 13 residues. This CDR3 reads CAWSVRKIWGYTF. The CDR3, as DNA: TGTGCCTGGAGTGTACGGAAGATTTGGGGCTACACCTTC.

CDR3 amino acids: CASSSDGTGNYEQYF. CDR3 DNA sequence: TGCGCCAGCAGCTCCGATGGGACAGGGAACTACGAGCAGTACTTC. J is TRBJ2-5 and V is TRBV5-1; 9 bases are shared with TRBD1. The J call may be wrong; the DNA end is better matched by TRBJ2-7. The CDR3 extends over 15 amino acids. Germline V gene lookup returns CDR1 SGHRS and CDR2 YFSETQ.

This sequence joins TRBV6-1 and TRBJ1-1, with D possibly TRBD1 on 6 matching bases. V dropped 8 bases and J dropped 4 bases, with 8 bases sitting between them. This CDR3 spans 11 amino acids. CDR1 is MNHNS and CDR2 is SASEGT in the germline V gene. CDR3 coding DNA: TGTGCCAGCGGAGGGGGCACTGAAGCTTTCTTT. Protein: CASGGGTEAFF.

This clone was observed a handful of times. CDR3 in amino acids: CASSQGGQSYEQYF. The CDR3 region has the DNA TGTGCCAGCAGCCAGGGGGGACAATCCTACGAGCAGTACTTC. The V and J genes are TRBV7-9 and TRBJ2-7, with D possibly being TRBD1 (7 bases). Germline CDR1 is SEHNR and CDR2 is FQNEAQ (reference sequence). Trimming shortened V by 5 bases and J by 1 base, and 12 bases separated the two germline ends. There are 14 residues in the CDR3.

This clone was detected once. This chain uses TRBV10-3 with TRBJ1-1; possible D gene TRBD1, 5 bases. Trimming stripped 0 bases from V and 3 bases from J, with 11 bases between. CDR1 and CDR2 (germline): ENHRY, SYGVKD. CDR3 length equals 15 residues. The CDR3 bases are TGTGCCATCAGTGAGTCTTGGGGGTGGGACACTGAAGCTTTCTTT. Translated: CAISESWGWDTEAFF.

The genes are TRBV25-1 and TRBJ2-6; D may be TRBD1 (6 bases). The germline V and J ends were trimmed by 6 bases and 0 bases, with 9 bases remaining between them. CDR1 MGHDK and CDR2 SYGVNS come from the germline V gene. The CDR3 extends over 15 amino acids. The chain's CDR3 is CASRHRDSGANVLTF. CDR3 DNA sequence: TGTGCCAGCAGACACAGGGACTCTGGGGCCAACGTCCTGACTTTC.

This rearrangement joins TRBV9 to TRBJ1-3, with D possibly TRBD1 on 5 matching bases. Trimming cost V 0 bases and J 4 bases, with 8 bases left between them. Germline V gene sequence: CDR1 SGDLS, CDR2 YYNGEE. This CDR3 has 14 residues. CDR3: CASSVGAGGNTIYF. As DNA, the CDR3 is TGTGCCAGCAGCGTAGGGGCAGGGGGAAACACCATATATTTT.

The V call is TRBV15, the J call TRBJ2-3, with D possibly called TRBD1 or TRBD2 (5 bases each). The CDR3 has 14 amino acids. Trimming left V 8 bases short and J 4 bases short, with 16 bases between. Germline V gives CDR1 LNHNV, CDR2 YYDKDF (reference sequence). DNA of the CDR3: TGTGCCACCGCTCTTAGAAGGGGACCAGATACGCAGTATTTT. Residues: CATALRRGPDTQYF.

This clone appeared a single time. Different DNA sequences within this sample yield the same CDR3. This chain joins TRBV29-1 and TRBJ1-2; D remains unclear. With 0 bases removed from V and 4 bases from J, the gap between germline ends came to 6 bases. Per the germline V gene, CDR1 is SQVTM and CDR2 is ANQGSEA. This CDR3 contains 12 residues. DNA of the CDR3: TGCAGCGTTGAAGATCGGGGCTATGGCTACACCTTC. Residues: CSVEDRGYGYTF.

This clone was seen a handful of times. The chain combines TRBV7-8 with TRBJ1-2; no clear D gene. V gave up 4 bases and J gave up 0 bases, with 15 bases separating them. This CDR3 region has 16 residues. Per the germline V gene, CDR1 is SGHVS and CDR2 is FQNEAQ. The CDR3 coding sequence is TGTGCCAGCAGCTCCACAGAGCGAGTGGCTAACTATGGCTACACCTTC. It yields the protein CASSSTERVANYGYTF.

V usage is TRBV7-9 and J usage is TRBJ1-5; D not resolved. CDR1 and CDR2 (germline): SEHNR, FQNEAQ (reference sequence). V lost 5 bases, J lost 0 bases, and 11 bases lay in between. This CDR3 contains 15 residues. The CDR3 DNA follows: TGTGCCAGCAGCCCACAAAAGGGTAGCAATCAGCCCCAGCATTTT. Its protein is CASSPQKGSNQPQHF.

The chain combines TRBV27 with TRBJ2-7; the D gene is possibly TRBD1 (5 bases). This CDR3 contains 15 residues. Germline V gene sequence: CDR1 MNHEY, CDR2 SMNVEV (reference sequence). V was cut by 2 bases and J by 2 bases, with 13 bases left in between. CDR3 protein: CASSLGAALTYEQYF. Here the CDR3 DNA reads TGTGCCAGCAGTTTAGGGGCAGCCCTTACCTACGAGCAGTACTTC.

The table lists this clone with a count of one. V is TRBV9 and J is TRBJ2-2, with no clear D. In germline, CDR1 is SGDLS, CDR2 YYNGEE. Trimming left V 3 bases short and J 6 bases short, with 12 bases between. The CDR3 length is 14 residues. This chain's CDR3 is CASSARLDAGELFF. DNA of the CDR3: TGTGCCAGCAGCGCTCGTCTGGACGCCGGGGAGCTGTTTTTT.

V usage is TRBV7-6 and J usage is TRBJ2-7; D is uncertain. Germline V gene sequence: CDR1 SGHVS, CDR2 FNYEAQ. CDR3 length: 14 residues. V was clipped by 0 bases and J by 2 bases, with 8 bases between them. DNA for the CDR3: TGTGCCAGCAGCTTAGCGGTCAGTGCCTACGAGCAGTACTTC. Residues: CASSLAVSAYEQYF.

The chain combines TRBV14 with TRBJ2-7, with no clear D. This CDR3 has 14 amino acids. Trimming stripped 1 base from V and 2 bases from J, with 9 bases between. Germline CDR1 and CDR2: SGHDN and FVKESK. The CDR3: CASSQGLITYEQYF. The CDR3 DNA reads TGTGCCAGCAGCCAAGGCCTCATCACCTACGAGCAGTACTTC.